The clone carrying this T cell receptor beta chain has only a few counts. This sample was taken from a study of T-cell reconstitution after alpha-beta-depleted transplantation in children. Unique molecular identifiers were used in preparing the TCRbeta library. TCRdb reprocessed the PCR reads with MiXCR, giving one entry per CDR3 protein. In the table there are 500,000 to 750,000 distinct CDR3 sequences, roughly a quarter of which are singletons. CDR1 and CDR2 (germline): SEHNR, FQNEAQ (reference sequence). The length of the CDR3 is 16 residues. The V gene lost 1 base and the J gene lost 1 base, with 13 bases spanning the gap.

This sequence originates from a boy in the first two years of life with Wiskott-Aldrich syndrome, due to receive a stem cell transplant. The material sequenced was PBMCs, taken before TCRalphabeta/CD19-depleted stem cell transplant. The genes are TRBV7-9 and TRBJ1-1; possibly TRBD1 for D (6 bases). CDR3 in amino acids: CASSLGRGPGNTEAFF. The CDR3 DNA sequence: TGTGCCAGCAGCTTAGGCAGGGGCCCTGGGAACACTGAAGCTTTCTTT.